This note documents a single TCR beta chain sequence. The CDR3 is made up of 14 amino acids. V lost 4 bases and J lost 3; bases outside the gene matches: 4. Germline V CDR1 and CDR2: SGHRS, YFSETQ. The sample originates from a study of T-cell reconstitution after alpha-beta-depleted transplantation in children. Unique molecular identifiers were incorporated during preparation of the TCRbeta library. Each CDR3 protein is one row after TCRdb ran MiXCR on the PCR reads. The table records about 640,000 distinct CDR3 sequences, approximately 17% of them present only once. The chain carries TRBV5-1 and TRBJ2-1; 7 nucleotides agree with TRBD1. The sequence was obtained from a human donor who donated a stem cell graft to a child with acute myeloid leukemia. The material sequenced was PBMCs from the stem cell graft donor, taken from the stem cell graft. DNA for the CDR3: TGCGCCAGCAGCGTCGGGACAGACTACAATGAGCAGTTCTTC. Its translation is CASSVGTDYNEQFF. Drawing the rest from reference TRBV5-1 and TRBJ2-1, the complete variable domain is KAGVTQTPRYLIKTRGQQVTLSCSPISGHRSVSWYQQTPGQGLQFLFEYFSETQRNKGNFPGRFSGRQFSNSRSEMNVSTLELGDSALYLCASSVGTDYNEQFFGPGTRLTVL.